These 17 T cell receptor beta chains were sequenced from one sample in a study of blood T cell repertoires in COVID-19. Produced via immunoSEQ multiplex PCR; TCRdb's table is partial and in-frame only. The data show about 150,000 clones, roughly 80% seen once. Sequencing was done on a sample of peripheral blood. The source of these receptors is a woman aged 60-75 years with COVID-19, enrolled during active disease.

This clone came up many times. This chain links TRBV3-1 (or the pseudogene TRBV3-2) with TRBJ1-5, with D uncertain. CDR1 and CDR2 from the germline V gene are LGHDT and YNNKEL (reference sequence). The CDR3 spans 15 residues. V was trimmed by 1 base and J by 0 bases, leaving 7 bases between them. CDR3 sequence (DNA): TGTGCCAGCAGCCAAGGGCCGTCTAGCAATCAGCCCCAGCATTTT. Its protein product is CASSQGPSSNQPQHF.

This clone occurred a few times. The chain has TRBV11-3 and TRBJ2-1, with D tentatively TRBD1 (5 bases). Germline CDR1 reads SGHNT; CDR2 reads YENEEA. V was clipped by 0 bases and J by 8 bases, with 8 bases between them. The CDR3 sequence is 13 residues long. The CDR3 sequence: CASSLETGDEQFF. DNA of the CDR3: TGTGCCAGCAGCTTAGAAACAGGTGATGAGCAGTTCTTC.

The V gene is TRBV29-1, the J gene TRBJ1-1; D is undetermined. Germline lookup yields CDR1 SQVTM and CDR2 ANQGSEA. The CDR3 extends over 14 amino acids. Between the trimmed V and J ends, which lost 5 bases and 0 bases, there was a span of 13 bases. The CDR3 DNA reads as TGCAGCGTTTTTGGACTTGTGATGAACACTGAAGCTTTCTTT. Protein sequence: CSVFGLVMNTEAFF.

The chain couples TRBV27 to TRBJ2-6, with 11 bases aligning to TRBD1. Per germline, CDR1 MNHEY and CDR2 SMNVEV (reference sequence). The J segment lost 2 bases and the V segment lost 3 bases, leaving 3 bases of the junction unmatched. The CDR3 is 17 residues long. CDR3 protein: CASSFGTGGAGANVLTF. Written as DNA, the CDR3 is TGTGCCAGCAGTTTCGGGACAGGGGGAGCTGGGGCCAACGTCCTGACTTTC.

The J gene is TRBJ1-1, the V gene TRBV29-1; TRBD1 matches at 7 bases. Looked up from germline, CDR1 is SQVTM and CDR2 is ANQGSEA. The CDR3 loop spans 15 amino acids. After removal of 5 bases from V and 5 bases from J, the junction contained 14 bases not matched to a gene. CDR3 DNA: TGCAGCGTTAGGCTGACAACAGGGGTAAAAACTGAAGCTTTCTTT. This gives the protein CSVRLTTGVKTEAFF.

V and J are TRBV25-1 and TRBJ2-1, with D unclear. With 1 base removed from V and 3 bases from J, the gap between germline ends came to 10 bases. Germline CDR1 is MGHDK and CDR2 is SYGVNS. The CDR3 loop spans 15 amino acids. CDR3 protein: CASSELAASYNEQFF. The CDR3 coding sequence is TGTGCCAGCAGTGAATTGGCCGCCAGCTACAATGAGCAGTTCTTC.

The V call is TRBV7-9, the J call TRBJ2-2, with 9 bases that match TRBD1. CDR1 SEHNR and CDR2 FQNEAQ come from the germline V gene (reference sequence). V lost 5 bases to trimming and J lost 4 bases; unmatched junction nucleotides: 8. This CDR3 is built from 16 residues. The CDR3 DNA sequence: TGTGCCAGCAGCCAAGGGGGGACAGGGTTCACCGGGGAGCTGTTTTTT. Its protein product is CASSQGGTGFTGELFF.

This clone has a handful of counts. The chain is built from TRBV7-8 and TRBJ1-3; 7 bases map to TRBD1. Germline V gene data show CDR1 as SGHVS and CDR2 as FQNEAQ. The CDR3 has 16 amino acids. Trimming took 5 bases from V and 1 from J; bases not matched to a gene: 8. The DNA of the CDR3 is TGTGCCAGCAGCCCCGGACAGGCTTTGTCTGGAAACACCATATATTTT. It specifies CASSPGQALSGNTIYF. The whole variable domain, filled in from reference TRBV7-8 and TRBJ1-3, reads GAGVSQSPRYKVAKRGQDVALRCDPISGHVSLFWYQQALGQGPEFLTYFQNEAQLDKSGLPSDRFFAERPEGSVSTLKIQRTQQEDSAVYLCASSPGQALSGNTIYFGEGSWLTVV.

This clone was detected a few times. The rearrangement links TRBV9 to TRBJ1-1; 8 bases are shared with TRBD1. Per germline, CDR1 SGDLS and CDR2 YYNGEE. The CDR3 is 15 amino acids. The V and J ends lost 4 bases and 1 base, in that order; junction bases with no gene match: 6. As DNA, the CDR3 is TGTGCCAGCAGCCCGATCGGGACAGGGAACACTGAAGCTTTCTTT. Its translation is CASSPIGTGNTEAFF.

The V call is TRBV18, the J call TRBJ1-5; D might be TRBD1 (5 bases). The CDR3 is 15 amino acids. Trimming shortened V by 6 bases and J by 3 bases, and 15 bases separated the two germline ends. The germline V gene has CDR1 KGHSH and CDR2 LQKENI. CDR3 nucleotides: TGTGCCAGCTCCCAGGGAGGGGCTTTCAATCAGCCCCAGCATTTT. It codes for CASSQGGAFNQPQHF. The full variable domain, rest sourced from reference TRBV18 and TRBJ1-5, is NAGVMQNPRHLVRRRGQEARLRCSPMKGHSHVYWYRQLPEEGLKFMVYLQKENIIDESGMPKERFSAEFPKEGPSILRIQQVVRGDSAAYFCASSQGGAFNQPQHFGDGTRLSIL.

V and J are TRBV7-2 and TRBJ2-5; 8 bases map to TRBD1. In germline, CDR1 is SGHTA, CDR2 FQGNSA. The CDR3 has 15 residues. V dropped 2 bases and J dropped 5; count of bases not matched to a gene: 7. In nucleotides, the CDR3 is TGTGCCAGCAGCTTAAGGGCAGGGGGCGTTGAGACCCAGTACTTC. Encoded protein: CASSLRAGGVETQYF.

For the CDR3, the DNA is TGTGCAAAGGCTCCGGGGTATGGCTACACCTTC. Its translation is CAKAPGYGYTF. The gene calls are TRBV12-2 and TRBJ1-2. TRBV12-2 is assigned pseudogene status. The CDR3 consists of 11 residues.

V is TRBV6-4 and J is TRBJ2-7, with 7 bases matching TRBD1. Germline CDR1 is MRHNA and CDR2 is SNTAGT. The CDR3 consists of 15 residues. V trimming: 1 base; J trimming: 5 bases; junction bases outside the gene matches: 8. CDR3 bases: TGTGCCAGCAGTGACTTTCCCCGGGACAGCCACGAGCAGTACGTC. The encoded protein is CASSDFPRDSHEQYV.

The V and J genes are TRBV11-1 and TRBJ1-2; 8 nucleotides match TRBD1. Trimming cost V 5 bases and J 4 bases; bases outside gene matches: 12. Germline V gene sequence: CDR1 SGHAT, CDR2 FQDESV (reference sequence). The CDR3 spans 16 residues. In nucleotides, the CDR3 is TGTGCCAGCAGCAACGGCAACCCGGGACAGGTCTATGGCTACACCTTC. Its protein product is CASSNGNPGQVYGYTF.

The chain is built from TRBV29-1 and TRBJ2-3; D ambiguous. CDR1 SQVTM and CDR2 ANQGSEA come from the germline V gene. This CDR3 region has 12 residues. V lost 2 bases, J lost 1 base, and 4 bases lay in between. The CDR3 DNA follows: TGCAGCGTTGAACAGGGCACAGATACGCAGTATTTT. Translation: CSVEQGTDTQYF.

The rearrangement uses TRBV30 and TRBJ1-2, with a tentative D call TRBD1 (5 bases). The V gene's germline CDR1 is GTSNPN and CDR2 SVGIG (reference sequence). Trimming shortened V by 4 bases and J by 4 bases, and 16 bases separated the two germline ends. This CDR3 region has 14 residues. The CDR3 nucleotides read TGTGCCTGGACCGGGGGAGGATATGGCTATGGCTACACCTTC. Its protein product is CAWTGGGYGYGYTF.

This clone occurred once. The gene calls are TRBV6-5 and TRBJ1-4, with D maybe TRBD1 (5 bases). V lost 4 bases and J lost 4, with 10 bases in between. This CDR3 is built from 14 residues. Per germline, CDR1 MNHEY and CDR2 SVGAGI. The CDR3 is CASSSQGGNEKLFF. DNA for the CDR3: TGTGCCAGCAGTTCGCAGGGTGGTAATGAAAAACTGTTTTTT.